This entry is about one T cell receptor beta chain. These data are taken from a study of blood T cell repertoires in COVID-19. As for the study in general: Both acute and convalescent COVID-19 samples were obtained from the United States, Italy and Spain. The analysed material was cDNA or gDNA that came from T cells, B-cell-depleted T cells, or PBMCs.

Original analysis: Amplification of reference gene primers provided the estimated nucleated cell counts. Here immunoSEQ multiplex PCR was the method, and the copy in TCRdb shows in-frame clones only, minus some. Clone size and V and J calls were adopted from that table, with D and trimming inferred from the DNA. The sample comprises some 130,000 clones, about 89% of which are singletons, and roughly 10% rests with the top ten. The Seattle site enrolled patients during active infection and followed them longitudinally. The CDR3 contains 13 residues. Germline lookup yields CDR1 MNHEY and CDR2 SVGAGI. Trimming shortened V by 6 bases and J by 9 bases, and 16 bases separated the two germline ends.

This chain links TRBV6-5 with TRBJ2-3, with a weak D call TRBD2 (6 bases). The specimen was peripheral blood. This receptor was taken from a woman aged 65 to 85 with COVID-19, enrolled during active disease. The CDR3 here is CASSRPGAETQYF. As DNA, the CDR3 is TGTGCCAGCAGCCGACCGGGAGCCGAAACGCAGTATTTT.